This TCR beta chain was found in a study of PD-L1 blockade in urothelial cancer. TCRdb's copy holds only in-frame clones and misses some; the assay was immunoSEQ multiplex PCR. Here the sample spans more than 85,000 clones, over 75% being singletons. Specified time point: pretreatment peripheral blood. Trimming left V 4 bases short and J 4 bases short, with 13 bases between. The CDR3 covers 14 residues. Germline V gene lookup returns CDR1 LGHNT and CDR2 FRNRAP. The material sequenced was PBMCs, taken around atezolizumab (anti-PD-L1) treatment. This TCR was recovered from a man in his sixties with urothelial cancer. The genes are TRBV12-5 and TRBJ1-1; no firm D call. The CDR3, as DNA: TGTGCTAGTGGTTCGTATGGTGGAGGCACTGAAGCTTTCTTT. Residues: CASGSYGGGTEAFF.